These T cell receptor beta chains were read from a single sample in a study of regulatory T cells in long-lasting Graves disease. TCRdb independently ran MiXCR on the multiplex PCR reads; one entry per CDR3 protein. The data show some 500,000 distinct CDR3 sequences, with around an eighth seen just once and 10% held by the top ten. Separately, the same data were catalogued under a study of T cells in Graves' hyperthyroidism and ophthalmopathy.

Sequences were derived from peripheral blood mononuclear cells (PBMCs), sampled at new diagnosis, from a patient treated with antithyroid drugs. The receptor set was obtained from a man younger than 45 with Graves disease. The CDR3 runs from the conserved cysteine through the conserved F or W. A D gene is named only where the DNA matches it firmly. Expanded clones get a size class; other rows say once, few or many, or leave the size out.

many,NA,TRBV6-9,CASSYSWDTEAFF
NA,TRBD2,TRBV3-1,CASSQETSGRSAYNEQFF
few,NA,TRBV19,CASSIALGHGEKLFF
few,TRBD1,TRBV20-1,CSAPDRDTGELFF
many,NA,TRBV27,CASSDGDLSWGTQYF
many,NA,TRBV12-3/TRBV12-4,CASRMTVASANSPLHF
many,TRBD1,TRBV6-1,CASRPSGTGSTEAFF
many,NA,TRBV28,CASRGDTVNEQFF
few,TRBD1,TRBV25-1,CASGDRGRGVRSGELFF
many,NA,TRBV28,CASSTVNTGELFF
NA,TRBD1,TRBV4-1,CASSQGQGGTGELFF
many,TRBD1,TRBV20-1,CSAYLTGIDGYTF
many,NA,TRBV28,CASSLPAGLETQYF
few,NA,TRBV2,CASSEASSSYEQYF
few,NA,TRBV5-1,CASSFGFANSGNTIYF
NA,NA,TRBV28,CASSFRTQQYF
many,NA,TRBV27,CASSRPGRLVINEQFF
few,NA,TRBV28,CASSSHRVRTDTQYF
many,NA,TRBV7-2,CASSIGAAPNTGELFF
few,TRBD2,TRBV18,CASSPRSSGSIGETQYF
many,TRBD2,TRBV5-1,CASSPGDGRRGEQYF
many,NA,TRBV11-1,CASSRAGRPGDTQYF
many,NA,TRBV24-1,CATSDPTGVTDTQYF
NA,TRBD2,TRBV7-3,CACSSSGRGYEQYF
many,NA,TRBV7-9,CASSWAGGGQYF
NA,TRBD1,TRBV20-1,CSARDGTGVDGYTF
many,TRBD1,TRBV11-2,CASSLFDRGYEQYF
many,NA,TRBV7-2,CASSGDGNYGYTF
few,TRBD2,TRBV6-2/TRBV6-3,CASRAGGGGTDTQYF
many,NA,TRBV27,CASSYLSPPEKLFF
NA,NA,TRBV3-1,CASSIDAGGSEQYF
many,TRBD1,TRBV24-1,CATSVWTGGRYEQYF
many,NA,TRBV10-3,CAISEGKEKLFF
few,NA,TRBV10-3,CAISDSLAGQFNEQFF
NA,NA,TRBV6-2/TRBV6-3,CASSPSSWVGQPQHF
few,TRBD1,TRBV19,CASSRSRDRGLGTQYF
many,NA,TRBV29-1,CSVTRGMNEQYF
many,TRBD1,TRBV7-3,CASSETGTGGHEQYF
NA,TRBD2,TRBV3-1,CASSQDMIAGDREQYF
many,NA,TRBV20-1,CSARDGNTRETQYF
few,TRBD1,TRBV5-1,CASSVGTEQLINTWELFF
many,NA,TRBV6-1,CASSPQATNEKLFF
NA,TRBD1,TRBV5-6,CASSRQGKGKNIQYF
NA,NA,TRBV19,CASSIDLGLHYEQYF
many,NA,TRBV27,CASSSYYNSPLHF
NA,NA,TRBV20-1,CSARGGGQARYEQYF
many,NA,TRBV5-6,CASSSDAGGAQYF
few,NA,TRBV11-2,CASYEAGTTDTQYF
many,TRBD1,TRBV5-1,CASSGGQGSNNEQFF
few,NA,TRBV11-1,CASSSRTRRVRAESGYTF
few,NA,TRBV30,CAWSVGHPNTEAFF
few,NA,TRBV6-4,CASSGTIGEKLFF
many,TRBD1,TRBV20-1,CSASDRRSGNTIYF
NA,TRBD2,TRBV19,CASSFSGRAEQYF
many,NA,TRBV5-1,CASSPAQGPADTQYF